The next 18 T cell receptor beta chains were all read from a single sample in a study of human T cells and chemical hapten exposure. TCRdb reprocessed the RACE reads via MiXCR and lists one record per CDR3 protein. The sample carries approximately 82,000 distinct CDR3 sequences, 6.6% recorded once. Time point given: patch test 2, 6 weeks after DPC sensitization. Treatment defined: therapeutic diphenylcyclopropenone sensitization with weekly scalp DPC. The input for sequencing was whole blood, taken in connection with sensitization to the hapten diphenylcyclopropenone (DPC). The source is a woman aged 25 to 45 with alopecia areata. Some clones in this sample may be carry-over from other donors' samples.

This clonotype was found many times. This chain connects TRBV20-1 to TRBJ2-1; 8 bases line up with TRBD1. V dropped 6 bases and J dropped 5; count of bases not matched to a gene: 9. This CDR3 region has 14 residues. The germline V gene has CDR1 DFQATT and CDR2 SNEGSKA (reference sequence). CDR3 in DNA: TGCAGTGCAACTGCAGGGGGCTTCAACAATGAGCAGTTCTTC. Translation: CSATAGGFNNEQFF.

In regard to this clonotype: A much bigger clone sits one base away, suggesting this may be a read error. This sequence joins TRBV11-2 and TRBJ1-1, with D possibly being TRBD1 (5 bases). V lost 5 bases and J 6 bases, leaving 16 bases between the germline ends. The germline V gene has CDR1 SGHAT and CDR2 FQNNGV. The length of the CDR3 is 14 residues. The CDR3 region has the DNA TGTGCCAGCAGCGTCAGTGAGGGGTGGTCTGAAGCTTTCTTT. Its protein is CASSVSEGWSEAFF.

The table lists this clonotype with a few counts. The rearrangement links TRBV6-1 to TRBJ1-6; 10 bases match TRBD1. Losses at the gene ends were 4 bases for V and 5 bases for J; bases not matched to a gene: 2. The CDR3 is 15 amino acids. Germline CDR1 and CDR2: MNHNS and SASEGT. The DNA for the CDR3 is TGTGCCAGCAGTGGGGGGACAGGGGATAATTCACCCCTCCACTTT. This encodes CASSGGTGDNSPLHF.

This clonotype was seen ten or more times. The chain is built from TRBV30 and TRBJ1-2, with TRBD1 matching over 9 bases. After removal of 1 base from V and 7 bases from J, the junction contained 4 bases not matched to a gene. This CDR3 has 13 amino acids. CDR1 and CDR2 from the germline V gene are GTSNPN and SVGIG (reference sequence). The CDR3 DNA follows: TGTGCCTGGAGTGCGGGACAGGGATCTGGCTACACCTTC. Translating it yields CAWSAGQGSGYTF.

This clonotype was detected ten times or more. The chain recombines TRBV6-1 with TRBJ2-3; D possibly corresponds to TRBD1 (6 bases). This CDR3 spans 20 amino acids. Germline V gene data show CDR1 as MNHNS and CDR2 as SASEGT. Trimming removed 6 bases at V and 2 bases at J, with 30 bases between. The CDR3 DNA reads TGTGCCAGCAGCCATGACCCTCTACTGGCCGGGACAAGAGACACAGATACGCAGTATTTT. This codes for CASSHDPLLAGTRDTDTQYF.

This clonotype came up many times. This chain connects TRBV5-1 to TRBJ2-7; possible D gene TRBD1, 6 bases. V was trimmed by 2 bases and J by 4 bases, leaving 16 bases between them. Germline loops: CDR1 SGHRS, CDR2 YFSETQ. There are 15 residues in the CDR3. CDR3 in amino acids: CASSLTLQGLYEQYF. Here the CDR3 DNA reads TGCGCCAGCAGCTTAACCCTACAGGGTCTTTACGAGCAGTACTTC.

This clonotype was seen repeatedly, ten times or more. The chain uses TRBV6-6 and TRBJ1-3; TRBD1 matches at 9 bases. With V trimmed by 4 bases and J by 2 bases, 6 bases remained unmatched. CDR3 length equals 16 residues. In germline, CDR1 is MNHNY, CDR2 SVGAGI (reference sequence). This CDR3 reads CASSSSRQGAGNTIYF. CDR3 DNA: TGTGCCAGCAGTTCCTCACGACAGGGGGCTGGAAACACCATATATTTT.

This clonotype appeared many times. This chain links TRBV20-1 with TRBJ1-4; TRBD1 agrees at 8 bases. J was trimmed by 7 bases and V by 6 bases; bases with no gene match: 7. Germline V CDR1 and CDR2: DFQATT, SNEGSKA (reference sequence). The length of the CDR3 is 13 residues. In nucleotides, the CDR3 is TGCAGTGCCACAACAGGGGGAGGTGAAAAACTGTTTTTT. Translated: CSATTGGGEKLFF.

The table lists this clonotype with a count of one. This sequence may be a read error, since a much larger clone differs from it by one base. This chain joins TRBV12-3 or TRBV12-4 and TRBJ2-1; D is unresolved. Trimming took 7 bases from V and 9 from J, leaving 13 bases between them. The CDR3 extends over 12 amino acids. The CDR3: CASMGLGSEQFF. DNA of the CDR3: TGTGCCAGCATGGGTTTGGGCTCTGAGCAGTTCTTC.

This clonotype was detected many times. The CDR3 bases are TGTGCCAGCAGCTTAACGGGAGCGAAAAGGGCAGATACGCAGTATTTT. Encoded protein: CASSLTGAKRADTQYF. This chain uses TRBV11-2 with TRBJ2-3; possible D gene TRBD2, 6 bases. Between the trimmed V and J ends, which lost 2 bases and 4 bases, there was a span of 16 bases. Germline CDR1 SGHAT, CDR2 FQNNGV. This CDR3 is 16 amino acids long.

Comments on this clonotype: This sequence may be a read error, since a much larger clone differs from it by one base. It is likely a read error, because the conserved phenylalanine at the end of the CDR3 is missing. The J gene is TRBJ2-5, the V gene TRBV20-1; 9 bases are shared with TRBD1. The germline V gene has CDR1 DFQATT and CDR2 SNEGSKA (reference sequence). This CDR3 spans 13 amino acids. V lost 6 bases and J lost 4; bases outside the gene matches: 6. CDR3 amino acids: CSAMDRGLETQYL. CDR3 bases: TGCAGTGCGATGGACAGGGGTCTAGAGACCCAGTACCTC.

This clonotype appeared a few times. This chain uses TRBV12-3 or TRBV12-4 with TRBJ1-2; D remains unclear. This CDR3 is 12 amino acids long. V was clipped by 2 bases and J by 5 bases, with 6 bases between them. The chain's CDR3 is CASSLSDYGYTF. DNA of the CDR3: TGTGCCAGCAGTTTATCCGATTATGGCTACACCTTC.

This clonotype was counted ten times or more. This sequence joins TRBV20-1 and TRBJ2-1; D may be TRBD2 (5 bases). The CDR3 totals 13 residues. The V and J ends lost 6 bases and 8 bases respectively, with 17 bases between them. Germline V gene data show CDR1 as DFQATT and CDR2 as SNEGSKA (reference sequence). The CDR3 DNA follows: TGCAGTGCCCTCGGAGGCTTGCCGCATGAGCAGTTCTTC. Its protein is CSALGGLPHEQFF.

This clonotype was picked up a small number of times. The rearrangement uses TRBV6-1 and TRBJ1-1; 8 bases are a match to TRBD1. The CDR3 length is 12 residues. V lost 4 bases and J lost 7; bases outside the gene matches: 2. CDR1 and CDR2 from the germline V gene are MNHNS and SASEGT. CDR3 coding DNA: TGTGCCAGCAGTGGACAGGGGTTTGAAGCTTTCTTT. It encodes CASSGQGFEAFF.

The chain uses TRBV30 and TRBJ2-2, with TRBD1 as a possible D gene (6 bases). Germline CDR1 reads GTSNPN; CDR2 reads SVGIG (reference sequence). The V and J ends lost 3 bases and 6 bases respectively, with 8 bases between them. The CDR3 extends over 12 amino acids. Here the CDR3 reads CAWSSGAGELFF. The CDR3 DNA sequence: TGTGCCTGGAGCTCAGGGGCCGGGGAGCTGTTTTTT.

The rearrangement uses TRBV7-9 and TRBJ1-3, with a tentative D call TRBD1 (6 bases). The CDR3 runs 14 residues. Germline CDR1 SEHNR, CDR2 FQNEAQ (reference sequence). Trimming removed 5 bases from V and 0 bases from J, with 8 bases in between. This CDR3 is CASSPDSSGNTIYF. CDR3 in DNA: TGTGCCAGCAGCCCGGACAGCTCTGGAAACACCATATATTTT.

This clonotype was seen ten or more times. This rearrangement joins TRBV12-3 or TRBV12-4 to TRBJ2-1, with 8 bases that match TRBD1. The CDR3 is made up of 17 amino acids. Trimming at V came to 5 bases and at J to 8 bases, leaving 17 bases not matched to a gene. CDR3 in DNA: TGTGCCAGCAGTGAAGGACAGGGAATTCGATCTACCGATGAGCAGTTCTTC. Its protein product is CASSEGQGIRSTDEQFF.

This clonotype was seen a few times. The rearrangement links TRBV12-3 or TRBV12-4 to TRBJ1-1; unclear D gene. Trimming cost V 2 bases and J 2 bases, with 9 bases left between them. This CDR3 is built from 14 residues. The CDR3 region is CASSLRAVNTEAFF. The CDR3 bases are TGTGCCAGCAGTTTAAGGGCGGTAAACACTGAAGCTTTCTTT.